Following are 18 T cell receptor beta chains from one sample sequenced in a study of Ad26.COV2.S vaccination and SARS-CoV-2 variants. Assay: immunoSEQ multiplex PCR; the TCRdb copy retains only in-frame clones and omits some. The data hold fewer than 500,000 clones, with roughly 89% observed a single time. Specified treatment: around 19 received Ad26.COV2.S at low or high dose, single or two shots; a few received placebo; per-sample allocation not given. Collection of samples fell on day 63 after the first vaccine or placebo injection. The source was peripheral blood, collected in a trial of Ad26.COV2.S vaccine versus placebo. The receptors originated from a person between 18 and 60 years old who received the Ad26.COV2.S COVID-19 vaccine or a placebo.

This chain joins TRBV18 and TRBJ1-2, with a weak D call TRBD1 (6 bases). The CDR3 has 14 residues. Trimming left V 6 bases short and J 8 bases short, with 19 bases between. Germline V gene sequence: CDR1 KGHSH, CDR2 LQKENI. The CDR3 loop is CASSPGQTELGYTF. The DNA for the CDR3 is TGTGCCAGCTCTCCTGGACAGACAGAGCTGGGCTACACCTTC.

The chain combines TRBV6-5 with TRBJ1-3; D might be TRBD1 (5 bases). The CDR3 length is 14 residues. The germline V and J ends were trimmed by 6 bases and 1 base, with 10 bases remaining between them. The germline V gene encodes CDR1 MNHEY and CDR2 SVGAGI. CDR3 nucleotides: TGTGCCAGCAGACGGGGGGGTTCTGGAAACACCATATATTTT. This codes for CASRRGGSGNTIYF.

The chain joins TRBV10-3 to TRBJ1-2, with no clear D. There are 11 residues in the CDR3. Per the germline V gene, CDR1 is ENHRY and CDR2 is SYGVKD. Deletions cut 4 bases from V and 8 bases from J, with 8 bases between. The CDR3 DNA reads TGTGCCATCAGTGCGGCCCAGGGCTACACCTTC. It is translated as CAISAAQGYTF.

This chain uses TRBV10-3 with TRBJ2-2; no firm D call. The CDR3 contains 14 residues. Deletions cut 6 bases from V and 6 bases from J, with 14 bases between. Germline V lookup: CDR1 ENHRY, CDR2 SYGVKD. CDR3 region: CAIRGSRVAGELFF. The CDR3 nucleotides are TGTGCCATCAGAGGCTCCCGTGTGGCCGGGGAGCTGTTTTTT.

The chain has TRBV5-1 and TRBJ2-1; TRBD2 matches 10 bases. The CDR3 has 14 amino acids. J gave up 8 bases and V 4 bases, and 6 bases lay outside the gene matches. The germline V gene encodes CDR1 SGHRS and CDR2 YFSETQ. The CDR3 DNA reads TGCGCCAGCAGCCCTGGACTAGCGGTGGATGAGCAGTTCTTC. This codes for CASSPGLAVDEQFF.

The chain employs TRBV2 and TRBJ2-1, with 8 bases aligning to TRBD2. J lost 3 bases, V lost 3 bases, and 10 bases had no gene match. Germline CDR1 and CDR2: SNHLY and FYNNEI. The CDR3 loop spans 17 amino acids. CDR3 DNA sequence: TGTGCCAGCAGTGAGGGACCGGGGGGGGTTCGCTACAATGAGCAGTTCTTC. Encoded protein: CASSEGPGGVRYNEQFF.

For this clone: At the DNA level, this CDR3 is encoded by other sequences in the same sample as well. The chain is built from TRBV28 and TRBJ1-2, with TRBD1 identical over 7 bases. V shed 6 bases, J shed 4 bases, and the junction held 5 bases outside the gene matches. The germline CDR1 and CDR2 sequences are MDHEN and SYDVKM. This CDR3 region has 13 residues. The CDR3: CASSPGTVYGYTF. The CDR3 DNA reads TGTGCCAGCAGCCCCGGGACAGTCTATGGCTACACCTTC.

This chain joins TRBV24-1 and TRBJ2-2, with a possible D match to TRBD1 (6 bases). V shed 6 bases and J shed 6 bases, with 22 bases lying between them. The V gene's germline CDR1 is KGHDR and CDR2 SFDVKD. This CDR3 is built from 17 residues. CDR3 residues: CATSLTGHTKWAGELFF. The CDR3 nucleotides are TGTGCCACCAGTTTAACGGGACATACTAAGTGGGCCGGGGAGCTGTTTTTT.

The chain recombines TRBV4-2 with TRBJ2-5, with TRBD1 matching over 9 bases. CDR1 is LGHNA and CDR2 is YNFKEQ in the germline V gene. With 4 bases clipped from V and 6 bases from J, the junction kept 12 bases outside the gene matches. This CDR3 is 16 amino acids long. The CDR3 region has the DNA TGTGCCAGCAGCCGGCAACAGGGGGCTTTACAAAAGACCCAGTACTTC. It translates to CASSRQQGALQKTQYF.

The chain couples TRBV7-2 to TRBJ2-7, with 12 bases identical to TRBD2. Germline CDR1 is SGHTA and CDR2 is FQGNSA. Unmatched junction bases numbered 2, after V lost 5 bases and J lost 0 bases. There are 15 residues in the CDR3. CDR3 DNA sequence: TGTGCCAGCAGCCCTAGCGGGGGGGGCTCCTACGAGCAGTACTTC. Its protein product is CASSPSGGGSYEQYF. Using reference TRBV7-2 and TRBJ2-7 for the parts outside the CDR3, the full variable domain is GAGVSQSPSNKVTEKGKDVELRCDPISGHTALYWYRQSLGQGLEFLIYFQGNSAPDKSGLPSDRFSAERTGGSVSTLTIQRTQQEDSAVYLCASSPSGGGSYEQYFGPGTRLTVT.

The chain couples TRBV30 to TRBJ2-7, with 9 bases identical to TRBD1. The CDR3 runs to 17 residues. V was pared by 2 bases and J by 5 bases, with 16 bases of the junction left unmatched. Germline V lookup: CDR1 GTSNPN, CDR2 SVGIG (reference sequence). Here the CDR3 reads CAWSPRTGDPFGDEQYV. The CDR3 nucleotides are TGTGCCTGGAGTCCGCGGACAGGGGACCCCTTCGGGGACGAGCAGTACGTC.

The rearrangement uses TRBV7-9 and TRBJ1-5, with TRBD1 matching 7 bases. Germline V gives CDR1 SEHNR, CDR2 FQNEAQ (reference sequence). With V trimmed by 6 bases and J by 9 bases, 8 bases remained unmatched. The CDR3 has 13 residues. For the CDR3, the DNA is TGTGCCAGCAGTGCGGACAGGAGTTTGCCCCAGCATTTT. Its translation: CASSADRSLPQHF.

This clone appeared a single time. This chain connects TRBV4-1 to TRBJ1-3; tentative D call: TRBD1 (6 bases). The CDR3 extends over 16 amino acids. CDR1 is MGHRA, CDR2 YSYEKL, per germline. Trimming pared 0 bases from V and 4 bases from J, leaving 13 bases between. CDR3 region: CASSQDPGASGNTIYF. The CDR3, as DNA: TGCGCCAGCAGCCAAGATCCGGGGGCGTCCGGAAACACCATATATTTT.

This clone was recorded a few times. The chain joins TRBV18 to TRBJ2-1; 10 nucleotides line up with TRBD2. J was trimmed by 7 bases and V by 3 bases; bases with no gene match: 6. Germline values: CDR1 KGHSH, CDR2 LQKENI. The CDR3 totals 15 residues. CDR3 loop: CASSPLAGADNEQFF. For the CDR3, the DNA is TGTGCCAGCTCACCCCTAGCGGGAGCGGATAATGAGCAGTTCTTC.

This clone came up a few times. The J gene is TRBJ1-6, the V gene TRBV18; D is ambiguous. The germline V gene encodes CDR1 KGHSH and CDR2 LQKENI. Trimming shortened V by 6 bases and J by 0 bases, and 9 bases separated the two germline ends. The CDR3 is made up of 15 amino acids. For the CDR3, the DNA is TGTGCCAGCTCGGGAGGCAGCTCCTATAATTCACCCCTCCACTTT. Translated, it gives CASSGGSSYNSPLHF.

V usage is TRBV5-5 and J usage is TRBJ1-2, with D hard to call. The CDR3 extends over 13 amino acids. Germline assignment: CDR1 SGHKS and CDR2 YYEKEE (reference sequence). Trimming shortened V by 5 bases and J by 4 bases, and 12 bases separated the two germline ends. CDR3 loop: CASRQPPVYGYTF. As DNA, the CDR3 is TGTGCCAGCAGACAACCACCGGTCTATGGCTACACCTTC. Using reference TRBV5-5 and TRBJ1-2 for the parts outside the CDR3, the full variable domain is DAGVTQSPTHLIKTRGQQVTLRCSPISGHKSVSWYQQVLGQGPQFIFQYYEKEERGRGNFPDRFSARQFPNYSSELNVNALLLGDSALYLCASRQPPVYGYTFGSGTRLTVV.

V gene TRBV6-5 combines with J gene TRBJ1-2; possibly TRBD1 for D (6 bases). The CDR3 spans 16 residues. Trimming cost V 0 bases and J 4 bases, with 15 bases left between them. Germline V gene data show CDR1 as MNHEY and CDR2 as SVGAGI. The CDR3 DNA sequence: TGTGCCAGCAGTTACTCGTCGGGACATATGATCTATGGCTACACCTTC. Translated, it gives CASSYSSGHMIYGYTF.

The V gene is TRBV5-1, the J gene TRBJ1-4; 7 bases fit TRBD1. Germline V gene lookup returns CDR1 SGHRS and CDR2 YFSETQ. The ends lost 4 bases at V and 8 bases at J; junction bases unmatched: 8. This CDR3 is 14 amino acids long. This CDR3 is CASSKGGAGEKLFF. The CDR3 nucleotides read TGCGCCAGCAGCAAAGGGGGCGCAGGGGAAAAACTGTTTTTT.